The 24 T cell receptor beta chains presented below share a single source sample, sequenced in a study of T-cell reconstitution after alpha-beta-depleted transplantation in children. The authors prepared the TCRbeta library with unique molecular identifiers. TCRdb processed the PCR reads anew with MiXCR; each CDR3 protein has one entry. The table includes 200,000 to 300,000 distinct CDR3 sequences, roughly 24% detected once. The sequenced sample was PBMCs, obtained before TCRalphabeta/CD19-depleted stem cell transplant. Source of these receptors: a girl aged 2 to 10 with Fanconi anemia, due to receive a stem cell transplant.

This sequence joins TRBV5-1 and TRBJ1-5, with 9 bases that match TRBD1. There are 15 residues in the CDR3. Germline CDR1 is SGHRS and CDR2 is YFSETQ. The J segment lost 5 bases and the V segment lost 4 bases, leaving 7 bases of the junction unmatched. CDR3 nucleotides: TGCGCCAGCAGCAAGGGACAGGGAGGTGATCAGCCCCAGCATTTT. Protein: CASSKGQGGDQPQHF.

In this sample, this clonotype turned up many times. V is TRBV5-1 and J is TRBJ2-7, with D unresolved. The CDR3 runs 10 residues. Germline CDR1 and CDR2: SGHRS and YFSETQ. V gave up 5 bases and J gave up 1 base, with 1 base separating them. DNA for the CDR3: TGCGCCAGCAGGTCCTACGAGCAGTACTTC. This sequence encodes CASRSYEQYF.

The CDR3 coding sequence is TGTGCCAGCAGCCCCTGGGATCAAGCCAAAAACATTCAGTACTTC. Amino acid sequence: CASSPWDQAKNIQYF. The rearrangement links TRBV3-1 to TRBJ2-4; D gene ambiguous. The CDR3 is 15 amino acids. CDR1 is LGHDT and CDR2 is YNNKEL in the germline V gene (reference sequence). With 4 bases removed from V and 0 bases from J, the gap between germline ends came to 10 bases.

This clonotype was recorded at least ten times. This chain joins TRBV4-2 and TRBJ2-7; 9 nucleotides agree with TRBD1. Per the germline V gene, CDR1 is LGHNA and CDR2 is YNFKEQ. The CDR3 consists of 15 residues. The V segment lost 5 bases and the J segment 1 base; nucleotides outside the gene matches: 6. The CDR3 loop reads CASSESGTGSYEQYF. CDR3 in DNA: TGTGCCAGCAGCGAGTCCGGGACAGGGTCCTACGAGCAGTACTTC.

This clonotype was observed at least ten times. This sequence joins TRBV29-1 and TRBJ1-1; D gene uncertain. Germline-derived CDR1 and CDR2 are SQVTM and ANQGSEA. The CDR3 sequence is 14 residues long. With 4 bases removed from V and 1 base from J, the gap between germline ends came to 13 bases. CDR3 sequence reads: CSVVQTPTNTEAFF. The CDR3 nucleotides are TGCAGCGTTGTGCAGACCCCTACGAACACTGAAGCTTTCTTT. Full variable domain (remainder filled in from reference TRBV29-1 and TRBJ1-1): SAVISQKPSRDICQRGTSLTIQCQVDSQVTMMFWYRQQPGQSLTLIATANQGSEATYESGFVIDKFPISRPNLTFSTLTVSNMSPEDSSIYLCSVVQTPTNTEAFFGQGTRLTVV.

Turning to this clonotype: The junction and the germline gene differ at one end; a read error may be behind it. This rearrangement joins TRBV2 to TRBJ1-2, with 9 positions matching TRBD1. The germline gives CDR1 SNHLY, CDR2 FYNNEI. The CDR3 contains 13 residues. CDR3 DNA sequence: TGTGCCAACAGTCCGGGACAGGGAAGGGGCTACACCTTC. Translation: CANSPGQGRGYTF.

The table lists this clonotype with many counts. The DNA for the CDR3 is TGCAGCGTTGCCTCCTTACATAGCAGGGGCACTGAAGCTTTCTTT. Its protein product is CSVASLHSRGTEAFF. This rearrangement joins TRBV29-1 to TRBJ1-1, with D maybe TRBD1 (6 bases). The CDR3 has 15 amino acids. The V and J ends lost 4 bases and 4 bases respectively, with 19 bases between them. Germline assignment: CDR1 SQVTM and CDR2 ANQGSEA.

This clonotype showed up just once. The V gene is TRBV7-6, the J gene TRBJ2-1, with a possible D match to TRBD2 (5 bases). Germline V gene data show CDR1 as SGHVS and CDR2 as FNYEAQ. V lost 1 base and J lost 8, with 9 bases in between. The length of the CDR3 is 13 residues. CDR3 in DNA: TGTGCCAGCAGCTTAGTACTAGGTGATGAGCAGTTCTTC. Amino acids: CASSLVLGDEQFF.

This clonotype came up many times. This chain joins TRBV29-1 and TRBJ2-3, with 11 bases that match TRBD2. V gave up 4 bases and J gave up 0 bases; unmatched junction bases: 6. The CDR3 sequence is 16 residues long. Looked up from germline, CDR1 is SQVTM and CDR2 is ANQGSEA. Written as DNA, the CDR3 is TGCAGCGTTGGACTAGCGGGATTATATAGCACAGATACGCAGTATTTT. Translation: CSVGLAGLYSTDTQYF.

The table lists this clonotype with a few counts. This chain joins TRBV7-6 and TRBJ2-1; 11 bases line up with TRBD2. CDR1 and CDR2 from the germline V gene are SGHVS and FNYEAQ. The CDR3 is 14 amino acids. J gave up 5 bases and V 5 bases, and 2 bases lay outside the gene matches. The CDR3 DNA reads TGTGCCAGCAGCAAGGGACTAGCGGACAATGAGCAGTTCTTC. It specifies CASSKGLADNEQFF. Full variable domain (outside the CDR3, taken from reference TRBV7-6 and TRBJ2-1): GAGVSQSPRYKVTKRGQDVALRCDPISGHVSLYWYRQALGQGPEFLTYFNYEAQQDKSGLPNDRFSAERPEGSISTLTIQRTEQRDSAMYRCASSKGLADNEQFFGPGTRLTVL.

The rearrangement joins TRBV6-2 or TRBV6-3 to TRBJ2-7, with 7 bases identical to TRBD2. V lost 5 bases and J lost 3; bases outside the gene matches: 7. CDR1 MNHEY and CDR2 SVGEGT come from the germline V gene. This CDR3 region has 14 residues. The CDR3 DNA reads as TGTGCCAGCAGTGCCAGCGGGATTGGCTACGAGCAGTACTTC. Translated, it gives CASSASGIGYEQYF.

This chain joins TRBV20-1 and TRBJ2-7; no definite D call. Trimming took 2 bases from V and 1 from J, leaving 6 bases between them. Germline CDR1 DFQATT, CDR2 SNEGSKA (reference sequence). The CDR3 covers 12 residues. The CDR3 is CSARSVSYEQYF. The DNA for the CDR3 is TGCAGTGCTAGATCAGTTTCCTACGAGCAGTACTTC.

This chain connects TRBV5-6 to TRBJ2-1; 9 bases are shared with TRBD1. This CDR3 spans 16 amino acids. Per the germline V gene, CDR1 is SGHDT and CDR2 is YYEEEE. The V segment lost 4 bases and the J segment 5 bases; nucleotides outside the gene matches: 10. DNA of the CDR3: TGTGCCAGCAGCGGAGAAGGACAGGGGAGTAACAATGAGCAGTTCTTC. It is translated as CASSGEGQGSNNEQFF.

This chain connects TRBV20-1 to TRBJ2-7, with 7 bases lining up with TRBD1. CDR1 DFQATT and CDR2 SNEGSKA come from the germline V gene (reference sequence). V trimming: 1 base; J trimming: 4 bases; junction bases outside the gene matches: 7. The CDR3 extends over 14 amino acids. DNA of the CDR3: TGCAGTGCTAGAGGTGACAGGGAACGGTACGAGCAGTACTTC. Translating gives CSARGDRERYEQYF.

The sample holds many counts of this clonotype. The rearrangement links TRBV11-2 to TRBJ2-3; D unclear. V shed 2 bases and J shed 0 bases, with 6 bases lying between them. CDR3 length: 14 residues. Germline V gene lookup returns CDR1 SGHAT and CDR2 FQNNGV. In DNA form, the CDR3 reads TGTGCCAGCAGCTTATGGGTCAGCACAGATACGCAGTATTTT. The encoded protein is CASSLWVSTDTQYF.

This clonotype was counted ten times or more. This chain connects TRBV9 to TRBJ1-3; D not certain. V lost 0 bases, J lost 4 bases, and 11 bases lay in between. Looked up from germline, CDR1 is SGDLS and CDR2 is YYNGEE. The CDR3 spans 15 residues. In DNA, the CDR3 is TGTGCCAGCAGCGTAGCTGAGGCGGGGGGAAACACCATATATTTT. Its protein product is CASSVAEAGGNTIYF.

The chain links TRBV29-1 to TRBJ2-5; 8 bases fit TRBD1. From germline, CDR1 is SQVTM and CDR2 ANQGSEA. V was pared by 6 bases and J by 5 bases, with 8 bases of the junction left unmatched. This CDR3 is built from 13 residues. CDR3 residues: CSVRNRGRETQYF. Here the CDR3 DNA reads TGCAGCGTGCGCAACAGGGGGAGGGAGACCCAGTACTTC.

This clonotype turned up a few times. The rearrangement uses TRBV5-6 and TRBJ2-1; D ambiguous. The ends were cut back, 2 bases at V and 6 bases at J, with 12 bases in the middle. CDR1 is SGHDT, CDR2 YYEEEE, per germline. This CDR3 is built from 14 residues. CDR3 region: CASSFKVQSNEQFF. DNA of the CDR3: TGTGCCAGCAGCTTTAAGGTCCAGAGCAATGAGCAGTTCTTC.

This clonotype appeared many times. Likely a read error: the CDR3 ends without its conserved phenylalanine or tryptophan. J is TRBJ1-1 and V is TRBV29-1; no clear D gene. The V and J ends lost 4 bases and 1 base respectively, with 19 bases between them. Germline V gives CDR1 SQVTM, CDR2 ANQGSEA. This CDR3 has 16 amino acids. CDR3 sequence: CSVVVMTGEGNTEAFL. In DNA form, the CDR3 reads TGCAGCGTTGTGGTGATGACGGGTGAAGGGAACACTGAAGCTTTCCTT.

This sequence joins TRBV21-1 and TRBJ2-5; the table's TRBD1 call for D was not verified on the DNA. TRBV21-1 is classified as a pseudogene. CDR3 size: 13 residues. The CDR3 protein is CASSWGQLETQYF. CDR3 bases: TGTGCCAGCAGCTGGGGACAGCTAGAGACCCAGTACTTC.

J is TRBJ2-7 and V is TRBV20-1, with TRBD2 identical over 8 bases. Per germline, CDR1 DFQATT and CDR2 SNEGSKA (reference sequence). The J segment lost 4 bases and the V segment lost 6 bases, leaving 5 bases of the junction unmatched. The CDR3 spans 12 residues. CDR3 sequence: CSALSGVYEQYF. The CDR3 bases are TGCAGTGCCCTTAGCGGGGTATACGAGCAGTACTTC.

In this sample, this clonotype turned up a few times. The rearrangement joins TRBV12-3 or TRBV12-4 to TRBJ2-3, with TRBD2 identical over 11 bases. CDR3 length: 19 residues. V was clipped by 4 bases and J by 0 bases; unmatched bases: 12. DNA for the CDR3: TGTGCCAGCAGTTCTAGCGGGGGGCCTTTGGTTCCTAGCACAGATACGCAGTATTTT. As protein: CASSSSGGPLVPSTDTQYF.

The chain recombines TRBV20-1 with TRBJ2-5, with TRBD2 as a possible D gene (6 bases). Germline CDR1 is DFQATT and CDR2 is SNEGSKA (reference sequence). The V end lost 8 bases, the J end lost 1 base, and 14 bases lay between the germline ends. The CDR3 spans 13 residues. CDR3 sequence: CSLSRGGQETQYF. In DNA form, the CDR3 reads TGCAGTCTATCTCGGGGAGGCCAAGAGACCCAGTACTTC.

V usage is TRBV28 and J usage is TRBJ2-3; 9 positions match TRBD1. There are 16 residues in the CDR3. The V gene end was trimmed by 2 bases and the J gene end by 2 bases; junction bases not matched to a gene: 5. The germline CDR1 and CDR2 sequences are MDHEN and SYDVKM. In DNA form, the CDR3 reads TGTGCCAGCAGTTTAAGGGACAGGGAATCCACAGATACGCAGTATTTT. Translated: CASSLRDRESTDTQYF.